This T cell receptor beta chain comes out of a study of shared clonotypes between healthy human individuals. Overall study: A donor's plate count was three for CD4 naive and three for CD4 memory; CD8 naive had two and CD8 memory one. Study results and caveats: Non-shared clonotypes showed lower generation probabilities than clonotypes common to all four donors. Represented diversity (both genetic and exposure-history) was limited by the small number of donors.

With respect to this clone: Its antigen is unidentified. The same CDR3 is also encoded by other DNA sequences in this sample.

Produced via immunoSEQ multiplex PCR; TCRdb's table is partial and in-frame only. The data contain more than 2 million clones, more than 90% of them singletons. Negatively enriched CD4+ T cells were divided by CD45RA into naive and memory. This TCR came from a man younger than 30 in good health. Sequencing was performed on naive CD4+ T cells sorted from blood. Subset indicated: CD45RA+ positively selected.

The CDR3 reads CASSVGPENTEAFF. Written as DNA, the CDR3 is TGTGCCAGCAGCGTAGGTCCAGAGAACACTGAAGCTTTCTTT. This chain connects TRBV9 to TRBJ1-1; no clear D. From germline, CDR1 is SGDLS and CDR2 YYNGEE. Trimming cost V 0 bases and J 1 base, with 7 bases left between them. CDR3 length equals 14 residues.